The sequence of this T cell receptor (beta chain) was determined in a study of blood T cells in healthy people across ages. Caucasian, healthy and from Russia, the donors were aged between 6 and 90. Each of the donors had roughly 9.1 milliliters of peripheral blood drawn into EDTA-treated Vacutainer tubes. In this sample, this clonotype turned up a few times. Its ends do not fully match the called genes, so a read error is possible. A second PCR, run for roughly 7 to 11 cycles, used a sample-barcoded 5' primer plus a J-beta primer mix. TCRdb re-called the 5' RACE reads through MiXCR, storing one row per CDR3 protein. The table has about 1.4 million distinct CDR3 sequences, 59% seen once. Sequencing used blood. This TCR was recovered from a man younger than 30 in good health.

The CDR3 DNA reads TGTGCTAGCAGCTTCGGCAGAGTGAACACCGGGGAGCTGTTTTTT. As protein: CASSFGRVNTGELFF. The chain joins TRBV7-7 to TRBJ2-2; D unclear. This CDR3 is built from 15 residues. Germline-derived CDR1 and CDR2 are SSHAT and FNYEAQ (reference sequence). The full variable domain, rest sourced from reference TRBV7-7 and TRBJ2-2, is GAGVSQSPRYKVTKRGQDVTLRCDPISSHATLYWYQQALGQGPEFLTYFNYEAQPDKSGLPSDRFSAERPEGSISTLTIQRTEQRDSAMYRCASSFGRVNTGELFFGEGSRLTVL.